The present T cell receptor (beta chain) was sequenced within a study of blood T cell repertoires in COVID-19 (dated by TCRdb to between 2020 and 2021). With regard to the full study: Samples covering the acute and convalescent phases of COVID-19 were provided by collaborators in the United States, Italy and Spain. The prospective study material was composed of cDNA or gDNA derived from T cells, B-cell-depleted T cells, or PBMCs. The dataset comprised deeply sampled blood TCRbeta repertoires from subjects exposed to, actively infected with, or recovered from COVID-19. A freely available public database, intended as a resource for researchers studying the immune response to SARS-CoV-2, is where the repertoires were released. The samples were drawn from two sources: the first 160 participants of the ongoing ImmuneRACE study, and about 1,300 subjects contributed by 6 global collaborators. The sample metadata nearly always contained a de-identified subject ID, COVID-19 status, age in years and sex. Where available, HLA class I and class II types were obtained from metadata supplied by the sample provider rather than from assay-based typing.

The immunoSEQ Assay, a bias-controlled multiplex PCR, was used to amplify TCRbeta CDR3 regions from genomic DNA. In the paper's pipeline: The number of nucleated cells in each sample was estimated by amplification of reference gene primers within the assay. Sequence reads were collapsed and filtered to measure the absolute abundance of every unique TCRbeta CDR3 rearrangement. For each sample, productive Simpson clonality was calculated as the square root of Simpson's diversity index over productive rearrangements. TCRdb's version of the immuneACCESS table is confined to in-frame rearrangements and falls short of the full clone set. An unresolved V gene accounts for under half of the shortfall where checked; the remainder is of unknown origin. The D gene and trimming were derived from the DNA, and the V and J assignments and clone size from that table. Within this sample are 400,000 to 550,000 clones, with approximately 90% of them counted one time only. Of the sample, under 2.5% is held by the ten largest clones.

With regard to this clone: What antigen it recognizes has not been identified. Base-call qualities are not available, and no considerably larger clone is one nucleotide away.

Enrolling through a virtual design, the prospective study's participants ranged in age from roughly 18 to 90 years and lived across roughly 23 United States geographic areas. To assign participants to cohorts, the prospective study relied on clinical history that participants themselves reported in a screening survey and a study questionnaire. In the prospective study, whole blood, serum and a nasopharyngeal or oropharyngeal swab were collected from each participant by mobile phlebotomists. Over an approximately two-month period, participants in the prospective study had the option of providing additional blood draws and questionnaires. Blood samples from the prospective study were shipped frozen or at room temperature prior to DNA extraction. Paper-wide results and their limitations: The quantity of clinical and demographic metadata differed by source and by participant and was supplied without curation.

The CDR3 spans 13 residues, from the cysteine through the phenylalanine. This entry keeps only the CDR3 DNA: 39 bases, framed from base 1. The receptor was derived from a woman under 30 with acute COVID-19. Sample: PBMCs or T cells enriched from blood (not recorded which). This chain joins TRBV21-1 to TRBJ1-6; whether TRBD1, the table's D call, matches the DNA was not checked. TRBV21-1 is termed a pseudogene. This receptor has the CDR3 CAIQGFPNSPLHF. The DNA sequence is given as TGTGCCATACAGGGTTTCCCTAATTCACCCCTCCACTTT.